This T cell receptor beta chain comes out of a study of vaccination effects on CD4 cells after COVID-19. The study, taken as a whole, reports: After vaccination, at late timepoints, clones induced by infection and by vaccine contracted markedly.

Note on this clone: What it binds is not known.

Assay used: immunoSEQ multiplex PCR; TCRdb lists only in-frame clones, some missing. The sample shows roughly 19,000 clones, approximately 79% of them seen only once. Peptide-pool stimulation followed by sequencing identified expanded antigen-specific CD4+ clonotypes in the ViraFEST assay. The authors isolated CD4+ T cells after around 11 days of culture. Absence of prior SARS-CoV-2 infection characterized the vaccine recipients, who showed negative nucleocapsid antibodies. Germline lookup yields CDR1 SQVTM and CDR2 ANQGSEA. This CDR3 is 13 amino acids long. V lost 3 bases, J lost 5 bases, and 13 bases lay in between.

The sequenced sample was CD4+ T cells from PBMCs cultured with HCoV-NL63 spike peptides, obtained before COVID-19 vaccination. J is TRBJ1-1 and V is TRBV29-1, with D tentatively TRBD1 (6 bases). This TCR was recovered from a human donor who received a COVID-19 vaccine. This chain's CDR3 is CSVDAGAWTEAFF. The CDR3 nucleotides are TGCAGCGTTGATGCGGGGGCTTGGACTGAAGCTTTCTTT.